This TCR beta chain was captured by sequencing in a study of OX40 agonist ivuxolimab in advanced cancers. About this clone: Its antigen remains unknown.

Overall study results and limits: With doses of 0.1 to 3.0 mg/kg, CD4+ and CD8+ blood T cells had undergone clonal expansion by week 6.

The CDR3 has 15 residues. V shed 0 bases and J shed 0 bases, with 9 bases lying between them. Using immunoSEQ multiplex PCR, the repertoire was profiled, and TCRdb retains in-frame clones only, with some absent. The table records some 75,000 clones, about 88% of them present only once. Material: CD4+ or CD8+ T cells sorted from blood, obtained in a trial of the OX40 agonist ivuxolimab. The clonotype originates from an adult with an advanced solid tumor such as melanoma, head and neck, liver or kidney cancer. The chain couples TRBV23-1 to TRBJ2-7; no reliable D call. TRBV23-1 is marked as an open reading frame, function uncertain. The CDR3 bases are TGCGCCAGCAGTCAATCGCCAGGTACCTCCTACGAGCAGTACTTC. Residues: CASSQSPGTSYEQYF.